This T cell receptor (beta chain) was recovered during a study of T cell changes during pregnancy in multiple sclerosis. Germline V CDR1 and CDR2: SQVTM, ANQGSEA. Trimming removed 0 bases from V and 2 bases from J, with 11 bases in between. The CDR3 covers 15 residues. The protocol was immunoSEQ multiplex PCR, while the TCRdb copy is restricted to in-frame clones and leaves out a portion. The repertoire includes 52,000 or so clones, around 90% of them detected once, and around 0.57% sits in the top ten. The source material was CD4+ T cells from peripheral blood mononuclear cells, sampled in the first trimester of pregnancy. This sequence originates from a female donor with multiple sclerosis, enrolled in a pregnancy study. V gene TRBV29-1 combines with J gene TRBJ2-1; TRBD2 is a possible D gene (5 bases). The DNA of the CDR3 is TGCAGCGTTGAAGAGCTCGGGAATACCTACAATGAGCAGTTCTTC. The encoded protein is CSVEELGNTYNEQFF.